The 24 T cell receptor beta chains below come from one sample, sequenced in a study of T cells in Graves' hyperthyroidism and ophthalmopathy. Researchers took RNA transcripts and amplified the TCR beta CDR3 regions from them. First-round RT-PCR targeting the TCR CDR3 was performed with the HTBI primer set. TCRdb ran MiXCR on the multiplex PCR reads and lists one entry per CDR3 protein. The sample has roughly 840,000 distinct CDR3 sequences; more than 30% are singletons. Source material: blood. These TCRs come from a man aged 18-30 years with Graves' hyperthyroidism.

This clonotype was observed a handful of times. The V and J genes are TRBV12-3 or TRBV12-4 and TRBJ1-3; 9 bases fit TRBD1. This CDR3 is 14 amino acids long. Losses at the gene ends were 6 bases for V and 4 bases for J; bases not matched to a gene: 4. The CDR3 region is CASRRQGEGNTIYF. The CDR3 DNA reads TGTGCCAGCAGAAGACAGGGGGAAGGAAACACCATATATTTT.

The J gene is TRBJ1-1, the V gene TRBV6-1; TRBD1 matches 7 bases. CDR1 and CDR2 (germline): MNHNS, SASEGT. The CDR3 covers 14 residues. J lost 3 bases, V lost 6 bases, and 7 bases had no gene match. Here the CDR3 DNA reads TGTGCCAGCAGCGAACAGGGGTTCTACACTGAAGCTTTCTTT. It specifies CASSEQGFYTEAFF.

The genes are TRBV7-2 and TRBJ1-4; D uncertain. Germline V gene lookup returns CDR1 SGHTA and CDR2 FQGNSA. V was trimmed by 6 bases and J by 4 bases, leaving 15 bases between them. This CDR3 region has 15 residues. CDR3 coding DNA: TGTGCCAGCAGTTCCTACGCGGAACTTAATGAAAAACTGTTTTTT. This encodes CASSSYAELNEKLFF.

This clonotype was found many times. The V call is TRBV29-1, the J call TRBJ2-7; D possibly corresponds to TRBD2 (5 bases). The CDR3 is made up of 12 amino acids. Germline lookup yields CDR1 SQVTM and CDR2 ANQGSEA. V was cut by 4 bases and J by 2 bases, with 9 bases left in between. The chain's CDR3 is CSVVDGTYEQYF. Here the CDR3 DNA reads TGCAGCGTTGTTGACGGGACCTACGAGCAGTACTTC.

In its sample, this clonotype was seen many times. The chain has TRBV10-2 and TRBJ2-7, with unresolved D. This CDR3 comprises 13 residues. Germline V gene sequence: CDR1 WSHSY, CDR2 SAAADI. Trimming pared 0 bases from V and 0 bases from J, leaving 3 bases between. CDR3 loop: CASSESRSYEQYF. The CDR3 DNA is TGCGCCAGCAGTGAGTCCCGCTCCTACGAGCAGTACTTC.

As concerns this clonotype: This could be a read error, since a much larger clone is one nucleotide away. The V call is TRBV20-1, the J call TRBJ1-2; no reliable D call. The CDR3 totals 14 residues. The germline CDR1 and CDR2 sequences are DFQATT and SNEGSKA (reference sequence). The CDR3 sequence: CSAPDSAGRYGDTF. CDR3 nucleotides: TGCAGTGCGCCCGATTCGGCAGGTCGCTATGGCGACACCTTC.

The chain is built from TRBV29-1 and TRBJ2-5; D call uncertain. V was trimmed by 4 bases and J by 5 bases, leaving 14 bases between them. CDR1 is SQVTM, CDR2 ANQGSEA, per germline. This CDR3 comprises 13 residues. The CDR3 region is CSVVFPAGETQYF. The CDR3, as DNA: TGCAGCGTTGTGTTCCCAGCCGGGGAGACCCAGTACTTC.

This clonotype was detected many times. V is TRBV24-1 and J is TRBJ1-5, with D perhaps matching TRBD1 (6 bases). Per the germline V gene, CDR1 is KGHDR and CDR2 is SFDVKD. CDR3 length equals 15 residues. Trimming took 4 bases from V and 0 from J, leaving 9 bases between them. As DNA, the CDR3 is TGTGCCACCAGTGACCTGGACAGTAGCAATCAGCCCCAGCATTTT. Protein sequence: CATSDLDSSNQPQHF.

There are many counts of this clonotype. The chain is built from TRBV15 and TRBJ1-5, with D maybe TRBD1 (5 bases). The V gene's germline CDR1 is LNHNV and CDR2 YYDKDF (reference sequence). The CDR3 length is 13 residues. V dropped 4 bases and J dropped 6 bases, with 10 bases sitting between them. The CDR3, as DNA: TGTGCCACCAGCAAATCGGGACTTCAGCCCCAGCATTTT. It codes for CATSKSGLQPQHF.

In this sample, this clonotype turned up a few times. This chain links TRBV6-1 with TRBJ1-1, with D uncertain. Germline loops: CDR1 MNHNS, CDR2 SASEGT. Trimming took 9 bases from V and 0 from J, leaving 8 bases between them. The CDR3 is 12 amino acids. The CDR3 here is CARAPMNTEAFF. CDR3 DNA sequence: TGTGCCAGAGCCCCCATGAACACTGAAGCTTTCTTT.

This clonotype was counted ten times or more. This sequence joins TRBV20-1 and TRBJ1-5, with 7 bases that match TRBD1. Trimming took 3 bases from V and 7 from J; bases not matched to a gene: 6. This CDR3 spans 13 amino acids. CDR1 is DFQATT, CDR2 SNEGSKA, per germline (reference sequence). CDR3 DNA: TGCAGTGCTAGGGACAGGCCCTTACAGCCCCAGCATTTT. Its protein is CSARDRPLQPQHF.

This clonotype was detected ten times or more. The chain combines TRBV29-1 with TRBJ1-2; no clear D gene. CDR1 and CDR2 (germline): SQVTM, ANQGSEA. The V end lost 4 bases, the J end lost 4 bases, and 7 bases lay between the germline ends. The CDR3 spans 11 residues. The chain's CDR3 is CSVVGPYGYTF. CDR3 nucleotide sequence: TGCAGCGTTGTAGGGCCCTATGGCTACACCTTC.

This clonotype was counted only a few times. This chain joins TRBV14 and TRBJ2-7, with D maybe TRBD1 (6 bases). Trimming took 4 bases from V and 7 from J, leaving 17 bases between them. Germline lookup yields CDR1 SGHDN and CDR2 FVKESK. The length of the CDR3 is 14 residues. CDR3: CASSPRTVGLEQYF. The CDR3 region has the DNA TGTGCCAGCAGCCCTCGGACAGTGGGGCTGGAGCAGTACTTC. Looking up the rest from reference TRBV14 and TRBJ2-7 gives the full variable domain: EAGVTQFPSHSVIEKGQTVTLRCDPISGHDNLYWYRRVMGKEIKFLLHFVKESKQDESGMPNNRFLAERTGGTYSTLKVQPAELEDSGVYFCASSPRTVGLEQYFGPGTRLTVT.

The chain carries TRBV5-4 and TRBJ2-6; D gene unclear. The CDR3 loop spans 15 amino acids. The V gene lost 2 bases and the J gene lost 0 bases, with 6 bases spanning the gap. Per the germline V gene, CDR1 is SGHNT and CDR2 is YYREEE (reference sequence). CDR3 nucleotide sequence: TGTGCCAGCAGCTTTATTGTCTCTGGGGCCAACGTCCTGACTTTC. It yields the protein CASSFIVSGANVLTF.

Remarks on this clonotype: A clone one base away is much larger, so this may be a read error. V is TRBV20-1 and J is TRBJ2-7; a possible D gene is TRBD2 (5 bases). The CDR3 runs to 15 residues. Trimming pared 5 bases from V and 0 bases from J, leaving 17 bases between. CDR1 and CDR2 from the germline V gene are DFQATT and SNEGSKA (reference sequence). The CDR3 bases are TGCAGTGCTGGGATCGGCGGGCCGAGCTCCTACGAGCAGTACTTC. Protein: CSAGIGGPSSYEQYF.

The chain employs TRBV20-1 and TRBJ2-5; TRBD2 agrees at 13 bases. The CDR3 loop spans 13 amino acids. Germline CDR1 DFQATT, CDR2 SNEGSKA (reference sequence). Germline trimming cut 5 bases from V and 13 bases from J; bases unmatched to any gene: 10. CDR3 coding DNA: TGCAGTGCTCCCCAGACTAGCGGGGGGCTCTCGTACTTC. Protein: CSAPQTSGGLSYF.

The table lists this clonotype with a few counts. This chain's CDR3 is CASSDSRAPQETQYF. Here the CDR3 DNA reads TGTGCCAGCAGTGACAGTAGAGCCCCACAAGAGACCCAGTACTTC. The V gene is TRBV6-5, the J gene TRBJ2-5; D possibly corresponds to TRBD1 (5 bases). Trimming pared 5 bases from V and 2 bases from J, leaving 15 bases between. The CDR3 consists of 15 residues. Germline CDR1 and CDR2: MNHEY and SVGAGI.

This rearrangement joins TRBV7-2 to TRBJ1-5, with no clear D. Per the germline V gene, CDR1 is SGHTA and CDR2 is FQGNSA. CDR3 length: 16 amino acids. Trimming took off 6 bases at V and 2 bases at J, with 17 bases between the two ends. The CDR3 sequence is CASRGPNFGGNQPQHF. As DNA, the CDR3 is TGTGCCAGCAGAGGACCCAATTTCGGTGGCAATCAGCCCCAGCATTTT.

At least ten counts were recorded for this clonotype. The CDR3 protein is CASSIVRTGNQPQHF. In DNA, the CDR3 is TGTGCCAGTAGTATAGTCCGGACAGGCAATCAGCCCCAGCATTTT. The chain combines TRBV19 with TRBJ1-5, with D possibly matching TRBD1 (6 bases). The length of the CDR3 is 15 residues. Germline assignment: CDR1 LNHDA and CDR2 SQIVND (reference sequence). V was clipped by 1 base and J by 2 bases, with 9 bases between them.

The chain recombines TRBV20-1 with TRBJ1-5, with D maybe TRBD2 (5 bases). The last part of the DNA fits TRBJ2-3 better; the J call may be wrong. Germline CDR1 is DFQATT and CDR2 is SNEGSKA (reference sequence). The CDR3 spans 14 residues. Here the CDR3 DNA reads TGCAGTGCTAGAGATTCGAGCGGCCCAGATACGCAGTATTTT. Amino acids: CSARDSSGPDTQYF.

For this clonotype: A read error is possible here, since a much larger clone lies one base away. The CDR3 region has the DNA TGTGCCTCTGCCGGGGCGGGGTTCCCCTACGAGCAGTACTTC. It codes for CASAGAGFPYEQYF. V is TRBV7-8 and J is TRBJ2-7, with D possibly being TRBD2 (6 bases). The CDR3 spans 14 residues. Trimming removed 11 bases at V and 2 bases at J, with 19 bases between. Per germline, CDR1 SGHVS and CDR2 FQNEAQ.

The chain combines TRBV10-3 with TRBJ2-1, with D possibly called TRBD1 or TRBD2 (5 bases each). Germline CDR1 is ENHRY and CDR2 is SYGVKD. The CDR3 contains 14 residues. Trimming pared 4 bases from V and 8 bases from J, leaving 15 bases between. The CDR3 loop is CAISGMAVGDEQFF. The CDR3 nucleotides are TGTGCCATCAGTGGTATGGCGGTGGGGGATGAGCAGTTCTTC.

In this sample, this clonotype turned up a few times. The chain is built from TRBV3-1 and TRBJ2-5; tentatively, D is TRBD2 (6 bases). The CDR3 contains 13 residues. Trimming left V 0 bases short and J 9 bases short, with 11 bases between. Germline V gene sequence: CDR1 LGHDT, CDR2 YNNKEL (reference sequence). The CDR3 DNA reads TGTGCCAGCAGCCAAGAACTGAGGGAGGCCCAGTACTTC. It is translated as CASSQELREAQYF.

This clonotype has at least ten counts. V and J are TRBV15 and TRBJ1-5, with D tentatively TRBD1 (6 bases). CDR1 is LNHNV, CDR2 YYDKDF, per germline (reference sequence). The CDR3 contains 15 residues. The V gene lost 0 bases and the J gene lost 7 bases, with 13 bases spanning the gap. DNA for the CDR3: TGTGCCACCAGCAGAGATAAGGGGGACCGCCAGCCCCAGCATTTT. This codes for CATSRDKGDRQPQHF.